This T cell receptor (beta chain) was retrieved from a study of beta chain features in type 1 diabetes. On this clone: Antigen unknown. Other DNA sequences in the same sample also yield this CDR3.

The study reverse transcribed the entire isolated RNA, so it sequenced expressed TCRB transcripts. TCRdb keeps only in-frame clones here, not all; method: immunoSEQ multiplex PCR. Found here are about 390,000 clones, around 10% of them singletons; the top ten hold about 0.63%. Study-wide points: Across all four CD4+ subsets, people with type 1 diabetes showed modestly shorter TCRB CDR3s. High-TCR-expressing cells could be over-represented by cDNA sequencing. Insertions at VDJ junctions were less frequent in type 1 diabetes patients. These patients also deleted more nucleotides at the same junctions.

Germline CDR1 and CDR2: KGHSH and LQKENI. The CDR3 is 14 amino acids. The germline V and J ends were trimmed by 0 bases and 4 bases, with 6 bases remaining between them. The chain combines TRBV18 with TRBJ1-4; D not certain. This receptor was identified in a man aged 25 to 45 with type 1 diabetes. The sequencing input was central memory CD4+ T cells from blood. In nucleotides, the CDR3 is TGTGCCAGCTCACCACCCTGGGGTAATGAAAAACTGTTTTTT. Encoded protein: CASSPPWGNEKLFF.